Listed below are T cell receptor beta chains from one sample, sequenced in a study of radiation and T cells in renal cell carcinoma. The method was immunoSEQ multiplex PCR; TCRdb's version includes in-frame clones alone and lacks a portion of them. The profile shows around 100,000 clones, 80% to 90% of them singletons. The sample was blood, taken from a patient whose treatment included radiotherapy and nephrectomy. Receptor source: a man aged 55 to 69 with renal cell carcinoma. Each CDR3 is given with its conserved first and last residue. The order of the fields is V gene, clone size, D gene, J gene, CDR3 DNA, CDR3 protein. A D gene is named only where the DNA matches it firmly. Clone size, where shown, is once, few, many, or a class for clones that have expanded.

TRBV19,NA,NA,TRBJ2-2,TGTGCCAGTAGTATAATGGGATCGAACACCGGGGAGCTGTTTTTT,CASSIMGSNTGELFF
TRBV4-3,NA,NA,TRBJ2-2,TGCGCCAGCAGCCAAGGAAGAACCGGGGAGCTGTTTTTT,CASSQGRTGELFF
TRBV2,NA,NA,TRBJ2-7,TGTGCCAGCAGTGGGGACCTCTCCTACGAGCAGTACTTC,CASSGDLSYEQYF
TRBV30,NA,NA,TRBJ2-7,TGTGCCTGGGGGGGCGTTGAGCAGTACTTC,CAWGGVEQYF
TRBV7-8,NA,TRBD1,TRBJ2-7,TGTGCCAGCAGCCTTGCAGGGGGATTGAACGAGCAGTACTTC,CASSLAGGLNEQYF
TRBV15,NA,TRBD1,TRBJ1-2,TGTGCCACCAGCAGAGGGGCCGGACAGGAGTTTGCCTATGGCTACACCTTC,CATSRGAGQEFAYGYTF
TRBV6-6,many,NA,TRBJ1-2,TGTGCCAGCAGTTACTCTTCGGGAGGCTACACCTTC,CASSYSSGGYTF
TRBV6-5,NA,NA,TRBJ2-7,TGTGCCAGCAGTTACGCGGAGACAGGATCATACGAGCAGTACTTC,CASSYAETGSYEQYF
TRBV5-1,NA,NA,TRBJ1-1,TGCGCCAGCAGCTCTCAGACAGACACTGAAGCTTTCTTT,CASSSQTDTEAFF
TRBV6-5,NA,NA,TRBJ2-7,TGTGCCAGCAGTTACTCAATGGAGACCAACGAGCAGTACTTC,CASSYSMETNEQYF
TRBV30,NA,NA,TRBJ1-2,TGTGCCTGGAGTGGGGGGTCTAATGGCTACACCTTC,CAWSGGSNGYTF
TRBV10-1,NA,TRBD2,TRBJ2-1,TGCGCCAGCAGTGAGTTCACTAGCGGGAGAGGCGAGCAGTTCTTC,CASSEFTSGRGEQFF
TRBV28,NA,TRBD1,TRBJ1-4,TGTGCCAGCAGTCCAGCGGGACAGTTTACTAATGAAAAACTGTTTTTT,CASSPAGQFTNEKLFF
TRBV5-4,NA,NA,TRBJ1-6,TGTGCCAGTCAACCCTCCTGGCCCCTCCACTTT,CASQPSWPLHF
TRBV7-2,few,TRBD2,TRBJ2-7,TGTGCCAGCAGCTTCTCTAGCGGGAGTCATGGCGAGCAGTACTTC,CASSFSSGSHGEQYF
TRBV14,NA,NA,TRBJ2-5,TGTGCCAGCAGCCCTCCGAGGGCAGGACCGAAGAAAGAGACCCAGTACTTC,CASSPPRAGPKKETQYF
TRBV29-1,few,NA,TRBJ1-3,TGCAGCGTTAGGACAGAAGGAAACACCATATATTTT,CSVRTEGNTIYF
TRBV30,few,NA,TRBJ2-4,TGCGCCGGGGGAACCAAAAACATTCAGTACTTC,CAGGTKNIQYF
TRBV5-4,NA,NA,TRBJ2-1,TGTGCCAGCAGCTTGTCCGCGGTAGACAATGAGCAGTTCTTC,CASSLSAVDNEQFF
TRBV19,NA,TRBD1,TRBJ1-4,TGTGCCAGTAGTCCAGGGACAGGGACAGGTGAAAAACTGTTTTTT,CASSPGTGTGEKLFF
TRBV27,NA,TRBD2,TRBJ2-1,TGTGCCAGCTATGCTAGCGGGAGATACAATGAGCAGTTCTTC,CASYASGRYNEQFF
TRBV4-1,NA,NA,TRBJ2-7,TGCGCCAGCAGCCAAGATAGGACAGCCTATTCCTACGAGCAGTACTTC,CASSQDRTAYSYEQYF
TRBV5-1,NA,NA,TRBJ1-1,TGCGCCAGCACCGCGCAGACGACGAACACTGAAGCTTTCTTT,CASTAQTTNTEAFF
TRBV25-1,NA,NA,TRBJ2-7,TGTGCCAGCAGTGAGTCCGGGACATCAGTGTACGAGCAGTACTTC,CASSESGTSVYEQYF
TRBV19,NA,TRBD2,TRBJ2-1,TGTGCCAGTAGTAGGGAGAGCGGGAGCTCCTACAATGAGCAGTTCTTC,CASSRESGSSYNEQFF
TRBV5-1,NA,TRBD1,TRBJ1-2,TGCGCCAGCAGCTTGGGCCAGGGGGCCTATGGCTACACCTTC,CASSLGQGAYGYTF
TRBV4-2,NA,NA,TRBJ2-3,TGTGCCAGCAGCCAGGGCCAGGGGGGAGATACGCAGTATTTT,CASSQGQGGDTQYF
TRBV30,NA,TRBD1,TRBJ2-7,TGTGCCTGGAGTGCCGCCGGGACAGGGACCTACGAGCAGTACTTC,CAWSAAGTGTYEQYF
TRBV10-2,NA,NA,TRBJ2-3,TGCGCCGGGGGAACGGGAGATACGCAGTATTTT,CAGGTGDTQYF
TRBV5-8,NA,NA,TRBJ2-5,TGTGCCAGCCGGGGGAGGAGCGCAGAGACCCAGTACTTC,CASRGRSAETQYF
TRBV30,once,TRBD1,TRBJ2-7,TGTGCCTGGAGGGGGGACAGGAACTACGAGCAGTACTTC,CAWRGDRNYEQYF
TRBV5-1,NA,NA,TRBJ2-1,TGCGCCAGCAGCTTGGAGCGGTCCTACAATGAGCAGTTCTTC,CASSLERSYNEQFF
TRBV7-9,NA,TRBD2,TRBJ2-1,TGTGCCAGCAGCTTAGGTGGGAGGGCTTGGGGCAATGAGCAGTTCTTC,CASSLGGRAWGNEQFF
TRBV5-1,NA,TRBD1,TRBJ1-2,TGCGCCAGCAGCTTAACGGGACAGGGGAGTAGCTACACCTTC,CASSLTGQGSSYTF
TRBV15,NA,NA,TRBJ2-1,TGTGCCACCAGCAGAGGCGGACAAATCTACAATGAGCAGTTCTTC,CATSRGGQIYNEQFF
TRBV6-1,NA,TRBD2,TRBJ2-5,TGTGCCAGCACTACGACTAGCGGGATCCAAGAGACCCAGTACTTC,CASTTTSGIQETQYF
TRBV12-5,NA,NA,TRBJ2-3,TGTGCTAGTGGTTTGGTGATGGACACCGCTAGCACAGATACGCAGTATTTT,CASGLVMDTASTDTQYF
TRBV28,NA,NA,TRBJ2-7,TGTGCCAGCAGTTTTAATCTTGTTGAGGGATCCTACGAGCAGTACTTC,CASSFNLVEGSYEQYF
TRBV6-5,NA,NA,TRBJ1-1,TGTGCCAGCAGTTGGACAGAGAACACTGAAGCTTTCTTT,CASSWTENTEAFF
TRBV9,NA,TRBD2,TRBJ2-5,TGTGCCAGCAGCGTAGAACTAGCGGGATGGGAGACCCAGTACTTC,CASSVELAGWETQYF
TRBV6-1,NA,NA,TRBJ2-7,TGTGCCAGCAGGATGACAGAAGCCTACGAGCAGTACTTC,CASRMTEAYEQYF
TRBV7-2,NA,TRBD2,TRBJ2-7,TGTGCCAGCAGCTGGACCGGGACCTCTGGGGGGGCCTACGAGCAGTACTTC,CASSWTGTSGGAYEQYF
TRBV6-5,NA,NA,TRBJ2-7,TGTGCCAGCAGTTACAGTTCGGTCGCCCCCTCCGAGCAGTACTTC,CASSYSSVAPSEQYF
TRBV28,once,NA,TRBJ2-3,TGTGCCAGCAGCCTAGTCGTCTACAGGACGACCGAGGGCACAGATACGCAGTATTTT,CASSLVVYRTTEGTDTQYF
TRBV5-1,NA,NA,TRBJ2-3,TGCGCCAGCAGCTCGGGCCTGGAAGCAGATACGCAGTATTTT,CASSSGLEADTQYF
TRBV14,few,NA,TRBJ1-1,TGTGCCAGCAGCCAAGAAGTCGGCAGTTCAAACACTGAAGCTTTCTTT,CASSQEVGSSNTEAFF
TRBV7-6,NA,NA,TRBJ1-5,TGTGCCAGCAGCTTATGGGCGGGCAATCAGCCCCAGCATTTT,CASSLWAGNQPQHF
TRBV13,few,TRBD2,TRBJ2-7,TGTGCCAGCAGCTTAGGGGCTAGCGGGGACGAGCAGTACTTC,CASSLGASGDEQYF
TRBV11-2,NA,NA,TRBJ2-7,TGTGCCAGCAGCTTAGATCCGGCCTACGAGCAGTACTTC,CASSLDPAYEQYF
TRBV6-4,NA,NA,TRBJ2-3,TGTGCCAGCAGCGGTAGCGGCAGCACAGATACGCAGTATTTT,CASSGSGSTDTQYF
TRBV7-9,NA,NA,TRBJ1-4,TGTGCCAGCAGCTCCCCGGGTCCAGAAAGGGAAAAACTGTTTTTT,CASSSPGPEREKLFF
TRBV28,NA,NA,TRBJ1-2,TGTGCCAGCAGGAACGGCTATGGCTACACCTTC,CASRNGYGYTF